The entry that follows covers one T cell receptor (beta chain) sequence. The data belong to a study of T cell changes during pregnancy in multiple sclerosis. CDR3 length: 14 residues. Germline CDR1 reads KGHSH; CDR2 reads LQKENI. With 3 bases removed from V and 2 bases from J, the gap between germline ends came to 11 bases. Measured with immunoSEQ multiplex PCR; TCRdb has only the in-frame clones, and not every one. The table shows about 59,000 clones, with roughly 94% occurring only once. The source was CD8+ T cells from peripheral blood mononuclear cells, collected after pregnancy. V gene TRBV18 combines with J gene TRBJ2-7; tentatively, D is TRBD2 (5 bases). This TCR was sampled from a female donor with multiple sclerosis, enrolled in a pregnancy study. The CDR3 region has the DNA TGTGCCAGCTCACCGGAGAAGGGAGCCTACGAGCAGTACTTC. Protein product: CASSPEKGAYEQYF.